The TCR beta chain described here comes from a study of blood T cell repertoires in COVID-19. Across the study: Acute and convalescent COVID-19 samples came from the United States, Italy and Spain.

The recovered donors of Cohort 3 showed two negative PCRs, clearance, or symptom resolution. The CDR3 has 14 amino acids. In germline, CDR1 is MGHDK, CDR2 SYGVNS. Trimming removed 2 bases from V and 5 bases from J, with 12 bases in between. Profiling relied on immunoSEQ multiplex PCR, and the TCRdb table lists in-frame clones only, not all of them. Counted here are about 150,000 clones, about 81% occurring once; the ten biggest clones make up under 9.5%. This clonotype was obtained from a middle-aged man who had recovered from COVID-19. The specimen sequenced was PBMCs or T cells enriched from blood (not recorded which). This chain connects TRBV25-1 to TRBJ1-1, with TRBD1 as a possible D gene (6 bases). The CDR3 DNA reads as TGTGCCAGCAGTGAACGGGGGGCGCCGACTGAAGCTTTCTTT. This encodes CASSERGAPTEAFF.